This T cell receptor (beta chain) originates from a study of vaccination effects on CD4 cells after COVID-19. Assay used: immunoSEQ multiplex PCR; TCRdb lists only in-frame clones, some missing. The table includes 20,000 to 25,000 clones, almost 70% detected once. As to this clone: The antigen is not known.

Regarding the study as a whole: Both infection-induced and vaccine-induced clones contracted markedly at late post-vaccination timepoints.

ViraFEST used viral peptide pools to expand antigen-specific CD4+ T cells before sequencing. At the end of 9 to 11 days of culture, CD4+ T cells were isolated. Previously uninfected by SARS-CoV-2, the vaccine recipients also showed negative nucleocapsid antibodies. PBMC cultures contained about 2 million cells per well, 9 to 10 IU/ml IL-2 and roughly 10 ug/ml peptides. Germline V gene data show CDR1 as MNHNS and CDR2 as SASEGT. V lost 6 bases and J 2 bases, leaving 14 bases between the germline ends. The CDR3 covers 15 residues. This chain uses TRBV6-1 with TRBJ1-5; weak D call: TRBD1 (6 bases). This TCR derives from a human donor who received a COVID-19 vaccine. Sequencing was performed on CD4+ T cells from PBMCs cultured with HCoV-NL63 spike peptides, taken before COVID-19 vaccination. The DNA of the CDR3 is TGTGCCAGCAGGGCAGACGAGGGGGGCAATCAGCCCCAGCATTTT. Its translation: CASRADEGGNQPQHF.